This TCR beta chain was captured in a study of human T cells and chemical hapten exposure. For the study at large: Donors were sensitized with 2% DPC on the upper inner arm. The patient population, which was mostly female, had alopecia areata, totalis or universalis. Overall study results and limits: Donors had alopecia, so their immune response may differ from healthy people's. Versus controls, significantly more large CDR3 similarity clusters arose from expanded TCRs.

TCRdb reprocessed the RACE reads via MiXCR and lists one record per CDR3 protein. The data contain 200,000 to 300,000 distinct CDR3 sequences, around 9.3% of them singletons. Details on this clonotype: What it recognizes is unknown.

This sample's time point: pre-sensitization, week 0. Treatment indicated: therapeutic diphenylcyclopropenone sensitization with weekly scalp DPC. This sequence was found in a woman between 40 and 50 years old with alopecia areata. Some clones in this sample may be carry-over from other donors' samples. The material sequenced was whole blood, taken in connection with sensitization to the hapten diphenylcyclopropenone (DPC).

The CDR3 is CASSQPDRYEQYF. The CDR3 DNA sequence: TGTGCCAGCAGCCAACCAGACAGGTACGAGCAGTACTTC. The gene calls are TRBV3-1 and TRBJ2-7, with D possibly TRBD1 on 6 matching bases. From germline, CDR1 is LGHDT and CDR2 YNNKEL (reference sequence). Trimming took off 2 bases at V and 4 bases at J, with 9 bases between the two ends. CDR3 length: 13 residues.